This T cell receptor (beta chain) comes out of a study of blood T cell repertoires in COVID-19. In the study overall: Researchers got acute and convalescent COVID-19 samples from the United States, Italy and Spain. T cells, B-cell-depleted T cells, or PBMCs supplied cDNA or gDNA.

In the authors' methods: Reference gene primer amplification gave nucleated cell count estimates. Measured with immunoSEQ multiplex PCR; TCRdb has only the in-frame clones, and not every one. V and J calls and clone size are given by that table; D and trimming were obtained from the DNA. Of around 82,000 clones in the sample, 75% to 95% are singletons; the top ten hold less than 9%. The CDR3 consists of 17 residues. The germline CDR1 and CDR2 sequences are SGDLS and YYNGEE. The V and J ends lost 0 bases and 3 bases, in that order; junction bases with no gene match: 5. The sequenced sample consisted of peripheral blood. V is TRBV9 and J is TRBJ1-6; 8 bases line up with TRBD1. The clonotype originates from a human donor in a cohort sampled during active COVID-19. This CDR3 is CASSVGGDRSYNSPLHF. Here the CDR3 DNA reads TGTGCCAGCAGCGTAGGGGGGGACAGGAGCTATAATTCACCCCTCCACTTT.